This T cell receptor (beta chain) was obtained from a study of blood T cell repertoires in COVID-19. Study-wide context: COVID-19 samples, acute and convalescent, were from the United States, Italy and Spain. The analysed material was cDNA or gDNA that came from T cells, B-cell-depleted T cells, or PBMCs.

The CDR3 covers 15 residues. J gave up 0 bases and V 5 bases, and 4 bases lay outside the gene matches. From germline, CDR1 is LNHDA and CDR2 SQIVND (reference sequence). As processed by the authors: Amplifying reference gene primers gave estimates of nucleated cell counts. This table comes from immunoSEQ multiplex PCR, and its TCRdb copy is limited to in-frame clones, with some not included. That table supplies the V and J calls and clone size; D and trimming were determined from the DNA. Of under 200,000 clones in the sample, 85% to 90% were seen once. The origin of this receptor is a man between 18 and 35 years old with active or convalescent COVID-19. The rearrangement links TRBV19 to TRBJ1-5, with 7 bases fitting TRBD1. Input material: peripheral blood. The CDR3 protein is CASSDRADSNQPQHF. The CDR3 region has the DNA TGTGCCAGTAGTGACAGGGCGGATAGCAATCAGCCCCAGCATTTT.